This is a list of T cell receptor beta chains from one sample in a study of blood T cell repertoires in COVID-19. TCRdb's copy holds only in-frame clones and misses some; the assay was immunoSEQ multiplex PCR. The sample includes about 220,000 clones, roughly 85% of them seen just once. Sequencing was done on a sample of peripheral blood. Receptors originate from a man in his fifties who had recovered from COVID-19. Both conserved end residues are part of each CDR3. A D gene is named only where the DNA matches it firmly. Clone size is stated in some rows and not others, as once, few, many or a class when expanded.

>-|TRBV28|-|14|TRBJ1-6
CASRIYRDNSPLHF
TGTGCCAGCAGGATTTACAGGGACAATTCACCCCTCCACTTT
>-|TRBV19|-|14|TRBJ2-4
CASSRSSVQNIQYF
TGTGCCAGTTCCCGTTCTAGCGTCCAAAACATTCAGTACTTC
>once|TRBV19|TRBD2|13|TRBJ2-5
CATQAGIQETQYF
TGTGCCACCCAAGCGGGAATCCAAGAGACCCAGTACTTC
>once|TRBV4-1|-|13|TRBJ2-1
CASSQPKNNEQFF
TGCGCCAGCAGCCAACCAAAAAACAATGAGCAGTTCTTC
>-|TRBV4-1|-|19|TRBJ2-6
CASSQGLGTASSGANVLTF
TGCGCCAGCAGCCAGGGACTGGGGACGGCTTCCTCTGGGGCCAACGTCCTGACTTTC
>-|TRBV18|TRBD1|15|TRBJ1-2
CASSPDRGYDYGYTF
TGTGCCAGCTCACCGGACAGGGGTTACGACTATGGCTACACCTTC
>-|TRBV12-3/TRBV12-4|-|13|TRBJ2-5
CASSLGQGGPQYF
TGTGCCAGCAGTTTAGGACAGGGAGGACCCCAGTACTTC
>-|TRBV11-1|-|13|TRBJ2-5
CASSRTVRETQYF
TGTGCCAGCAGCAGGACAGTCCGGGAGACCCAGTACTTC
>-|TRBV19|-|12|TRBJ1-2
CASSMKGSGYTF
TGTGCCAGTAGTATGAAGGGGTCTGGCTACACCTTC
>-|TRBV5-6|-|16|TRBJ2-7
CASSFYRVILTYEQYF
TGTGCCAGCAGCTTTTACAGGGTGATCCTAACTTACGAGCAGTACTTC
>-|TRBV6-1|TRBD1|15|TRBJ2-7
CASSQPGQGPYEQYF
TGTGCCAGCAGTCAACCGGGACAGGGGCCCTACGAGCAGTACTTC
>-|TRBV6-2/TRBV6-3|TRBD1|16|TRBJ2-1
CASSPTGTGSPNEQFF
TGTGCCAGCAGCCCTACCGGGACAGGGAGTCCCAATGAGCAGTTCTTC
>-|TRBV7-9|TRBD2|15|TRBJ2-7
CASSLRLAGVREQYF
TGTGCCAGCAGCTTACGACTAGCGGGAGTCCGCGAGCAGTACTTC
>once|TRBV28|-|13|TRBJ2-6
CASGQSGANVLTF
TGTGCCAGCGGACAATCTGGGGCCAACGTCCTGACTTTC
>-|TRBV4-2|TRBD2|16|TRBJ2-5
CASSQATSGRQETQYF
TGTGCCAGCAGCCAAGCGACTAGCGGGAGGCAGGAGACCCAGTACTTC
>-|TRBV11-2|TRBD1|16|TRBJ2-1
CASSHPGRDRVNEQFF
TGTGCCAGCAGCCACCCCGGCCGAGACAGGGTTAATGAGCAGTTCTTC
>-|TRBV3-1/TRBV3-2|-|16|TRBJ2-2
CASSHKWVGETGELFF
TGTGCCAGCAGCCATAAGTGGGTGGGAGAGACCGGGGAGCTGTTTTTT
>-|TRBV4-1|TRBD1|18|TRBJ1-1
CASSRDLKRTGVGREAFF
TGCGCCAGCAGCCGCGACTTAAAAAGGACAGGGGTAGGCAGGGAAGCTTTCTTT
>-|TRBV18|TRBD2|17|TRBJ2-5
CASSQMREGLGQETQYF
TGTGCCAGCTCACAGATGCGGGAGGGCCTCGGGCAAGAGACCCAGTACTTC
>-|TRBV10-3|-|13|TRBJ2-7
CATRETVHYEQYF
TGTGCCACCCGGGAAACGGTCCACTACGAGCAGTACTTC
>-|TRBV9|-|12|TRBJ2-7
CASSAGPNEQYF
TGTGCCAGCAGCGCTGGCCCGAACGAGCAGTACTTC
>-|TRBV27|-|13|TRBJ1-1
CASSGGAVTEAFF
TGTGCCAGCAGTGGGGGGGCAGTCACTGAAGCTTTCTTT
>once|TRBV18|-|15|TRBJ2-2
CASSPLKGDAGELFF
TGTGCCAGCTCACCACTAAAAGGAGACGCCGGGGAGCTGTTTTTT
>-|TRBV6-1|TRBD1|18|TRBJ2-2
CASSEGTGGGANTGELFF
TGTGCCAGCAGTGAAGGGACAGGGGGTGGCGCGAACACCGGGGAGCTGTTTTTT
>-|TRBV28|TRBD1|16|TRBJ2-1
CASPPGTGPFPNEQFF
TGTGCCAGTCCACCCGGGACAGGGCCTTTCCCCAATGAGCAGTTCTTC